This is a list of T cell receptor beta chains from one sample in a study of T-cell memory formation after mild COVID-19. TCRdb independently ran MiXCR on the 5' RACE reads; one entry per CDR3 protein. The sample has hundreds of thousands of distinct CDR3 sequences; just over 20% are singletons. Sequencing input: PBMCs or a T cell subset sorted from them (not recorded which). All receptors come from an adult woman who had mild COVID-19 (a few samples of this study predate the infection). Cell type and time point are not known. Each CDR3 is given with its conserved first and last residue. A D gene is named only where the DNA matches it firmly. Clone size appears in some rows only: once, few, many, or a class for an expanded clone.

v_gene: TRBV7-2; d_gene: -; abundance: once; j_gene: TRBJ2-5; CDR3aa: CASSRGVQETQYF; CDR3nt: TGTGCCAGCAGCCGAGGGGTACAAGAGACCCAGTACTTC
v_gene: TRBV15; d_gene: -; abundance: -; j_gene: TRBJ2-7; CDR3aa: CATSRDTSLLSRVYEQYF; CDR3nt: TGTGCCACCAGCAGAGATACCTCGCTACTTAGCCGGGTCTACGAGCAGTACTTC
v_gene: TRBV7-7; d_gene: TRBD1; abundance: few; j_gene: TRBJ1-2; CDR3aa: CASSSRDRGVHGYTF; CDR3nt: TGTGCTAGCAGCTCCCGGGACAGGGGGGTTCATGGCTACACCTTC
v_gene: TRBV20-1; d_gene: TRBD2; abundance: many; j_gene: TRBJ2-4; CDR3aa: CSAHTLAGRGDIQYF; CDR3nt: TGCAGTGCTCATACTTTAGCGGGACGAGGCGACATTCAGTACTTC
v_gene: TRBV12-3/TRBV12-4; d_gene: TRBD1; abundance: many; j_gene: TRBJ2-5; CDR3aa: CASREDRGLAETQYF; CDR3nt: TGTGCCAGCAGAGAGGACAGGGGGTTAGCCGAGACCCAGTACTTC
v_gene: TRBV15; d_gene: -; abundance: few; j_gene: TRBJ2-1; CDR3aa: CATRPIPSRGLNEQFF; CDR3nt: TGTGCCACCAGACCAATCCCTTCGCGGGGGCTCAATGAGCAGTTCTTC
v_gene: TRBV12-3/TRBV12-4; d_gene: -; abundance: -; j_gene: TRBJ2-3; CDR3aa: CASNVQKGGGAQYF; CDR3nt: TGTGCCAGCAACGTGCAAAAGGGGGGCGGGGCGCAGTATTTT
v_gene: TRBV7-6; d_gene: TRBD2; abundance: -; j_gene: TRBJ2-5; CDR3aa: CASSLGLQQETQYF; CDR3nt: TGTGCCAGCAGCTTGGGACTACAGCAAGAGACCCAGTACTTC
v_gene: TRBV2; d_gene: -; abundance: -; j_gene: TRBJ2-1; CDR3aa: CASSEGRGYNEQFF; CDR3nt: TGTGCCAGCAGTGAGGGCAGGGGCTACAATGAGCAGTTCTTC
v_gene: TRBV20-1; d_gene: TRBD2; abundance: few; j_gene: TRBJ2-1; CDR3aa: CRAAGEVPSNEQFF; CDR3nt: TGCAGGGCAGCGGGAGAAGTCCCGAGCAATGAGCAGTTCTTC
v_gene: TRBV6-5; d_gene: -; abundance: few; j_gene: TRBJ1-2; CDR3aa: CASSHAGELDYGYTF; CDR3nt: TGTGCCAGCAGCCACGCAGGGGAATTGGACTATGGCTACACCTTC
v_gene: TRBV19; d_gene: -; abundance: -; j_gene: TRBJ2-1; CDR3aa: CASSQRTGPWEQFF; CDR3nt: TGTGCCAGTAGTCAAAGGACTGGACCGTGGGAGCAGTTCTTC
v_gene: TRBV11-2; d_gene: -; abundance: -; j_gene: TRBJ1-1; CDR3aa: CASSLERFAEAFF; CDR3nt: TGTGCCAGCAGCTTAGAGAGGTTCGCTGAAGCTTTCTTT
v_gene: TRBV7-2; d_gene: -; abundance: few; j_gene: TRBJ2-7; CDR3aa: CASSLAGHEQYF; CDR3nt: TGTGCCAGCAGCTTAGCGGGGCACGAGCAGTACTTC
v_gene: TRBV20-1; d_gene: TRBD1; abundance: -; j_gene: TRBJ1-1; CDR3aa: CRKGGTGTVAFF; CDR3nt: TGCCGAAAGGGGGGGACCGGGACAGTAGCTTTCTTT
v_gene: TRBV6-6; d_gene: TRBD2; abundance: few; j_gene: TRBJ2-7; CDR3aa: CASSYGTSGLSSYEQYF; CDR3nt: TGTGCCAGCAGTTACGGAACTAGCGGGCTATCCTCCTACGAGCAGTACTTC
v_gene: TRBV25-1; d_gene: -; abundance: -; j_gene: TRBJ1-6; CDR3aa: CASSTWTANSPLHF; CDR3nt: TGTGCCAGCAGTACTTGGACAGCAAATTCACCCCTCCACTTT
v_gene: TRBV6-5; d_gene: -; abundance: -; j_gene: TRBJ2-1; CDR3aa: CASSLSGGDSYNEQFF; CDR3nt: TGTGCCAGCAGTTTGAGCGGAGGGGACTCCTACAATGAGCAGTTCTTC
v_gene: TRBV14; d_gene: -; abundance: few; j_gene: TRBJ1-2; CDR3aa: CASSRRGNGYTF; CDR3nt: TGTGCCAGCAGTCGAAGGGGAAATGGCTACACCTTC
v_gene: TRBV7-3; d_gene: -; abundance: many; j_gene: TRBJ2-2; CDR3aa: CASSQMGDSIGELFF; CDR3nt: TGTGCCAGCAGCCAGATGGGGGATTCGATCGGGGAGCTGTTTTTT
v_gene: TRBV7-9; d_gene: -; abundance: few; j_gene: TRBJ1-2; CDR3aa: CASSLAGQGGGYTF; CDR3nt: TGTGCCAGCAGCTTAGCGGGGCAGGGAGGTGGCTACACCTTC
v_gene: TRBV12-3/TRBV12-4; d_gene: -; abundance: -; j_gene: TRBJ2-2; CDR3aa: CASTTYTGELFF; CDR3nt: TGTGCCAGCACTACTTACACCGGGGAGCTGTTTTTT
v_gene: TRBV6-6; d_gene: -; abundance: -; j_gene: TRBJ2-3; CDR3aa: CASRPGLGRGFITDTQYF; CDR3nt: TGTGCCAGCAGACCGGGACTGGGAAGGGGGTTTATCACAGATACGCAGTATTTT
v_gene: TRBV6-5; d_gene: TRBD1; abundance: -; j_gene: TRBJ2-7; CDR3aa: CASSLSLGQTKGYEQYF; CDR3nt: TGTGCCAGCAGTTTGAGCTTGGGACAGACCAAAGGGTACGAGCAGTACTTC
v_gene: TRBV7-3; d_gene: -; abundance: -; j_gene: TRBJ2-6; CDR3aa: CASSFGGKANVLTF; CDR3nt: TGTGCCAGCAGCTTCGGCGGGAAGGCCAACGTCCTGACTTTC
v_gene: TRBV15; d_gene: -; abundance: -; j_gene: TRBJ1-5; CDR3aa: CATSRAGGNQPQHF; CDR3nt: TGTGCCACCAGCAGAGCTGGGGGGAATCAGCCCCAGCATTTT
v_gene: TRBV12-3/TRBV12-4; d_gene: TRBD1; abundance: few; j_gene: TRBJ1-1; CDR3aa: CASRRGTVNTEAFF; CDR3nt: TGTGCCAGCAGACGGGGGACAGTCAACACTGAAGCTTTCTTT
v_gene: TRBV12-3/TRBV12-4; d_gene: TRBD1; abundance: few; j_gene: TRBJ2-7; CDR3aa: CASRRQGTSYEQYF; CDR3nt: TGTGCCAGCAGGCGACAGGGTACTTCCTACGAGCAGTACTTC
v_gene: TRBV7-2; d_gene: -; abundance: -; j_gene: TRBJ2-3; CDR3aa: CASSLSLLVDTQYF; CDR3nt: TGTGCCAGCAGCTTATCGTTGCTGGTAGATACGCAGTATTTT
v_gene: TRBV14; d_gene: -; abundance: -; j_gene: TRBJ2-7; CDR3aa: CASSLRAFPKAHEQYF; CDR3nt: TGTGCCAGCAGCCTCCGGGCTTTTCCAAAGGCTCACGAGCAGTACTTC
v_gene: TRBV24-1; d_gene: TRBD2; abundance: many; j_gene: TRBJ2-2; CDR3aa: CATSAGTTETGELFF; CDR3nt: TGTGCCACCAGTGCCGGGACTACTGAAACCGGGGAGCTGTTTTTT
v_gene: TRBV9; d_gene: -; abundance: -; j_gene: TRBJ2-3; CDR3aa: CASSVMRAFADTQYF; CDR3nt: TGTGCCAGCAGCGTCATGAGGGCGTTTGCGGATACGCAGTATTTT
v_gene: TRBV20-1; d_gene: -; abundance: -; j_gene: TRBJ2-3; CDR3aa: CSARFVGGTDTQYF; CDR3nt: TGCAGTGCTAGATTTGTGGGGGGCACAGATACGCAGTATTTT
v_gene: TRBV5-5; d_gene: -; abundance: few; j_gene: TRBJ2-1; CDR3aa: CASSPQPGGAPYNEQFF; CDR3nt: TGTGCCAGCAGCCCCCAGCCCGGCGGGGCACCTTACAATGAGCAGTTCTTC
v_gene: TRBV6-1; d_gene: TRBD2; abundance: -; j_gene: TRBJ2-3; CDR3aa: CASSEAEARGGPDTQYF; CDR3nt: TGTGCCAGCAGTGAAGCGGAGGCGCGGGGGGGCCCAGATACGCAGTATTTT
v_gene: TRBV20-1; d_gene: TRBD1; abundance: few; j_gene: TRBJ1-1; CDR3aa: CSARPGGTTEAFF; CDR3nt: TGCAGTGCTAGACCAGGGGGGACGACTGAAGCTTTCTTT
v_gene: TRBV4-1; d_gene: -; abundance: -; j_gene: TRBJ1-1; CDR3aa: CASSQEGHENTEAFF; CDR3nt: TGCGCCAGCAGCCAAGAAGGGCACGAGAACACTGAAGCTTTCTTT
v_gene: TRBV12-3/TRBV12-4; d_gene: TRBD2; abundance: -; j_gene: TRBJ2-3; CDR3aa: CASSPLADPVTDTQYF; CDR3nt: TGTGCCAGCAGTCCACTAGCGGATCCGGTCACAGATACGCAGTATTTT
v_gene: TRBV7-9; d_gene: -; abundance: many; j_gene: TRBJ2-7; CDR3aa: CASRPPGPGEYEQYF; CDR3nt: TGTGCCAGCAGACCACCCGGCCCAGGGGAATACGAGCAGTACTTC
v_gene: TRBV5-1; d_gene: TRBD2; abundance: few; j_gene: TRBJ2-5; CDR3aa: CASSLGELAGGSQETQYF; CDR3nt: TGCGCCAGCAGCTTGGGGGAACTAGCGGGGGGCTCACAAGAGACCCAGTACTTC
v_gene: TRBV29-1; d_gene: TRBD1; abundance: -; j_gene: TRBJ2-7; CDR3aa: CSAGQGIRKGEQYF; CDR3nt: TGCAGCGCGGGACAGGGAATAAGGAAGGGCGAGCAGTACTTC
v_gene: TRBV5-1; d_gene: -; abundance: -; j_gene: TRBJ2-3; CDR3aa: CASSSTGTEVIFTDTQYF; CDR3nt: TGCGCCAGCAGCTCGACAGGGACTGAGGTGATTTTCACAGATACGCAGTATTTT
v_gene: TRBV7-9; d_gene: TRBD2; abundance: -; j_gene: TRBJ2-5; CDR3aa: CASSTLAGPEFKETQYF; CDR3nt: TGTGCCAGCAGTACCCTAGCGGGGCCGGAGTTCAAAGAGACCCAGTACTTC
v_gene: TRBV5-1; d_gene: -; abundance: -; j_gene: TRBJ2-7; CDR3aa: CASGQSPGYEQYF; CDR3nt: TGCGCCAGCGGACAGTCCCCGGGCTACGAGCAGTACTTC
v_gene: TRBV20-1; d_gene: TRBD1; abundance: -; j_gene: TRBJ1-1; CDR3aa: CSPSGQGLNTEAFF; CDR3nt: TGCAGTCCTTCGGGACAGGGACTGAACACTGAAGCTTTCTTT